This T cell receptor (beta chain) was observed in a study of T cell responses to AZD1222 COVID-19 vaccine. Turning to the study itself: Pooling covered second doses at about 4 or about 12 weeks.

The repertoire was sequenced with immunoSEQ multiplex PCR; TCRdb's copy has only in-frame clones and lacks some. The sample consists of over 95,000 clones, more than 85% of them appearing once. V was pared by 9 bases and J by 0 bases, with 8 bases of the junction left unmatched. Germline CDR1 is LNHDA and CDR2 is SQIVND (reference sequence). This CDR3 is 15 amino acids long. The study's findings and limits: Donors in the cohort were predominantly white British and more often female, and clonal diversity was possibly underestimated.

As concerns this clone: Its antigen is still unknown.

The rearrangement joins TRBV19 to TRBJ1-5, with TRBD1 matching 7 bases. The source is an adult in good health. Sequenced here: peripheral blood, sampled on day 0 of AZD1222 vaccination. The CDR3 nucleotides read TGTGCCAGCAAACCGACAGGGTTTAGCAATCAGCCCCAGCATTTT. Its translation: CASKPTGFSNQPQHF.